These T cell receptor beta chains were read from a single sample in a study of T cells after yellow fever vaccination. TCRdb passed the 5' RACE reads through MiXCR, listing each CDR3 protein once. In the table there are roughly 240,000 distinct CDR3 sequences, approximately 6.3% of which are singletons. This sample comprised CD4+ T cells sorted from PBMCs, obtained on the day of the yellow fever booster vaccination. The receptors stem from a man aged 30-40 years who received the YFV17D yellow fever vaccine. Each CDR3 is given with its conserved first and last residue. The D gene is left open where the match is weak. Clone size is not always given. Where it is, it says once, few, many or a class for expanded clones.

size	V	J	D	CDR3	DNA
many	TRBV7-2	TRBJ1-1	TRBD1	CASSYRQGEAFF	TGTGCCAGCAGCTACCGACAGGGTGAGGCTTTCTTT
few	TRBV7-9	TRBJ2-7	-	CASSLQASTTYEQYF	TGTGCCAGCAGCTTACAGGCTAGCACTACCTACGAGCAGTACTTC
few	TRBV6-5	TRBJ2-1	TRBD1	CASVLFLGQGVGEQFF	TGTGCCAGCGTACTATTTTTAGGACAGGGGGTTGGTGAGCAGTTCTTC
few	TRBV20-1	TRBJ1-2	-	CSARRLREGYTF	TGCAGTGCTAGACGTTTAAGGGAAGGCTACACCTTC
-	TRBV28	TRBJ2-1	TRBD2	CASSPASGSYNEQFF	TGTGCCAGCAGTCCCGCTAGCGGCTCCTACAATGAGCAGTTCTTC
-	TRBV7-2	TRBJ2-1	-	CASSPSAGGVGQNEQFF	TGTGCCAGCAGCCCATCTGCGGGTGGGGTGGGCCAGAATGAGCAGTTCTTC
few	TRBV7-9	TRBJ2-2	-	CASSLTGNTGELFF	TGTGCCAGCAGCTTAACAGGGAACACCGGGGAGCTGTTTTTT
many	TRBV9	TRBJ2-5	-	CASSVGGRETQYF	TGTGCCAGCAGCGTAGGTGGCAGAGAGACCCAGTACTTC
few	TRBV5-1	TRBJ2-2	-	CASSLQGHTGELFF	TGCGCCAGCAGCTTGCAGGGCCACACCGGGGAGCTGTTTTTT
-	TRBV5-6	TRBJ2-7	TRBD1	CASSDRGRRSSYEQYF	TGTGCCAGCAGCGACAGGGGGCGAAGAAGCTCCTACGAGCAGTACTTC
-	TRBV7-8	TRBJ1-3	-	CASSLAPGHNSGNTIYF	TGTGCCAGCAGCTTGGCCCCGGGACACAACTCTGGAAACACCATATATTTT
-	TRBV7-8	TRBJ2-5	-	CASSRGTQGGQETQYF	TGTGCCAGCAGCCGAGGCACGCAGGGAGGCCAAGAGACCCAGTACTTC
-	TRBV18	TRBJ2-2	-	CASSPPTGRNTGELFF	TGTGCCAGCTCACCTCCGACAGGCCGGAACACCGGGGAGCTGTTTTTT
few	TRBV20-1	TRBJ2-1	-	CSARDYGGLRDNEQFF	TGCAGTGCTAGAGATTACGGGGGCCTAAGGGACAATGAGCAGTTCTTC
-	TRBV6-5	TRBJ2-1	-	CASSYTDRRGNEQFF	TGTGCCAGCAGTTACACCGACCGGAGGGGCAATGAGCAGTTCTTC
few	TRBV27	TRBJ2-5	-	CASSLRLWETQYF	TGTGCCAGCAGTCTACGACTATGGGAGACCCAGTACTTC
many	TRBV7-2	TRBJ2-3	-	CASSLFSGADTQYF	TGTGCCAGCAGCTTGTTTTCAGGGGCGGATACGCAGTATTTT
-	TRBV20-1	TRBJ1-2	-	CSGDTSSYGYTF	TGCAGTGGTGACACGTCTAGCTATGGCTACACCTTC
few	TRBV7-9	TRBJ1-4	-	CASSPEGEKLFF	TGTGCCAGCAGCCCCGAAGGGGAAAAACTGTTTTTT
many	TRBV20-1	TRBJ1-1	-	CSASGRPNTEAFF	TGCAGTGCTAGTGGCAGGCCGAACACTGAAGCTTTCTTT
-	TRBV30	TRBJ2-7	-	CAWSVGHGLREQYF	TGTGCCTGGAGTGTGGGGCACGGTCTCCGTGAGCAGTACTTC
many	TRBV3-1	TRBJ2-5	-	CASSQEGRRTQYF	TGTGCCAGCAGCCAAGAGGGTCGGCGGACCCAGTACTTC
-	TRBV14	TRBJ2-7	-	CASSQVRLSGGYEQYF	TGTGCCAGCAGCCAAGTCCGACTAAGTGGTGGTTACGAGCAGTACTTC
many	TRBV7-8	TRBJ2-1	TRBD1	CASSLGGTVVNEQFF	TGTGCCAGCAGCTTAGGGGGGACAGTGGTCAATGAGCAGTTCTTC
-	TRBV7-2	TRBJ2-1	-	CASSKGTVNEQFF	TGTGCCAGCAGCAAAGGGACGGTCAATGAGCAGTTCTTC
-	TRBV5-1	TRBJ2-3	TRBD2	CASSIGMLAGGPGDTQYF	TGCGCCAGCAGCATTGGAATGCTAGCGGGAGGGCCCGGAGATACGCAGTATTTT
few	TRBV4-1	TRBJ2-1	TRBD2	CASSQGSGRAGEQFF	TGCGCCAGCAGCCAAGGTAGCGGGAGGGCGGGAGAGCAGTTCTTC
many	TRBV28	TRBJ2-2	-	CASSIRNPRELFF	TGTGCCAGCAGTATCAGAAATCCCCGGGAGCTGTTTTTT
many	TRBV10-3	TRBJ1-3	-	CAISNPQESGNTIYF	TGTGCCATCAGTAACCCACAAGAATCTGGAAACACCATATATTTT
many	TRBV5-1	TRBJ2-2	-	CASSPSGQGSAGELFF	TGCGCCAGCAGCCCTTCGGGGCAGGGGAGCGCCGGGGAGCTGTTTTTT
many	TRBV20-1	TRBJ2-3	-	CSAVRYGDVGTQYF	TGCAGTGCCGTCCGATATGGCGATGTCGGTACGCAGTATTTT
many	TRBV29-1	TRBJ1-2	-	CSDYNRAAYTF	TGCAGCGACTATAACAGGGCTGCCTACACCTTC
-	TRBV30	TRBJ1-4	TRBD1	CAWSSAGQTGVGEKLFF	TGTGCCTGGAGTTCAGCAGGCCAGACAGGGGTCGGTGAAAAACTGTTTTTT
few	TRBV12-3/TRBV12-4	TRBJ2-7	TRBD2	CASTSGLAGARVIDEQYF	TGTGCCAGCACCTCGGGACTAGCGGGAGCCCGAGTCATCGACGAGCAGTACTTC
many	TRBV5-1	TRBJ2-2	-	CASSFGPMESTGELFF	TGCGCCAGCAGCTTTGGCCCGATGGAGTCCACCGGGGAGCTGTTTTTT
many	TRBV7-6	TRBJ2-5	-	CASSPASSAQYF	TGTGCCAGCAGCCCTGCTAGCTCAGCCCAGTACTTC
few	TRBV7-3	TRBJ2-7	-	CASRRAYEQYF	TGTGCCAGCCGGCGGGCATACGAGCAGTACTTC
many	TRBV18	TRBJ1-6	TRBD1	CASSPPGQVNSPLHF	TGTGCCAGCTCACCACCGGGACAGGTGAATTCACCCCTCCACTTT
few	TRBV12-3/TRBV12-4	TRBJ2-4	-	CASSEHGTLAKNIQYF	TGTGCCAGCAGTGAGCACGGGACCCTAGCCAAAAACATTCAGTACTTC
few	TRBV6-5	TRBJ2-6	-	CASSYRHSGANVLTF	TGTGCCAGCAGTTATAGACACTCTGGGGCCAACGTCCTGACTTTC